The following is a T cell receptor beta chain sequence with its context. The source of the sample is a study of OX40 agonist ivuxolimab in advanced cancers. V was shortened by 6 bases and J by 4 bases, with 11 bases between the two germline ends. The CDR3 loop spans 13 amino acids. Germline V gene sequence: CDR1 MNHNS, CDR2 SASEGT. TCRdb's copy holds only in-frame clones and misses some; the assay was immunoSEQ multiplex PCR. The table records approximately 23,000 clones, about 90% of them present only once. The chain couples TRBV6-1 to TRBJ2-3, with D unresolved. The TCR originated in an adult with an advanced solid tumor such as melanoma, head and neck, liver or kidney cancer. The sequencing here drew on CD4+ or CD8+ T cells sorted from blood, taken in a trial of the OX40 agonist ivuxolimab. Here the CDR3 reads CASRAVDSDTQYF. Here the CDR3 DNA reads TGTGCCAGCAGAGCCGTAGATTCAGATACGCAGTATTTT.